This TCR beta chain was recorded in a study of CD8 T cells in Susac syndrome. Per the germline V gene, CDR1 is SGHRS and CDR2 is YFSETQ. J gave up 1 base and V 4 bases, and 5 bases lay outside the gene matches. The CDR3 loop spans 15 amino acids. Random-hexamer reverse transcription was applied to roughly 0.5 to 1 ug RNA. From the immunoSEQ multiplex PCR reads, TCRdb called clonotypes with MiXCR, one entry per CDR3 protein. The sample carries 200,000 to 300,000 distinct CDR3 sequences, approximately 95% recorded once. The sequence was obtained from a human donor with Susac syndrome. The sample consisted of CD4+ T cells from PBMCs. The rearrangement links TRBV5-1 to TRBJ2-7, with TRBD1 matching over 10 bases. The CDR3 sequence is CASSTGGQGSYEQYF. DNA of the CDR3: TGCGCCAGCAGCACCGGGGGACAGGGGTCCTACGAGCAGTACTTC.